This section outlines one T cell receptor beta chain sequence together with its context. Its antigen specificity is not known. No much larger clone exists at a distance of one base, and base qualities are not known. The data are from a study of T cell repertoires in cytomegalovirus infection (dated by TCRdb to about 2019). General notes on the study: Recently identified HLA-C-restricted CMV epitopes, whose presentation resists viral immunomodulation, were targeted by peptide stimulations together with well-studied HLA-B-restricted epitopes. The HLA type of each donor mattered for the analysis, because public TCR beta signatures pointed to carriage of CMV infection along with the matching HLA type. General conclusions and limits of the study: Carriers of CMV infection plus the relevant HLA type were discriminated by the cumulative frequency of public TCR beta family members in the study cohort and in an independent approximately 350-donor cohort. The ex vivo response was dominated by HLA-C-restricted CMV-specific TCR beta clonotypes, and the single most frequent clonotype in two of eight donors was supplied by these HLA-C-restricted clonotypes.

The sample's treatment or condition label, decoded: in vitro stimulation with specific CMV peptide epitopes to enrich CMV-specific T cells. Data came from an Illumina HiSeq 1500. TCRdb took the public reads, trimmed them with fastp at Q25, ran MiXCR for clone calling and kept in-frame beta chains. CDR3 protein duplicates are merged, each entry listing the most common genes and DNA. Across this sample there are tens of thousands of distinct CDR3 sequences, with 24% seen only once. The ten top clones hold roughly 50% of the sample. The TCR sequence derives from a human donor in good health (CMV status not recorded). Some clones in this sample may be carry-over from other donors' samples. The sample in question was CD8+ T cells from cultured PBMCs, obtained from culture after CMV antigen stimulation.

This receptor carries the CDR3 CASRLPGQNYEQYF. Read as DNA, the sequence is TGTGCCAGCAGATTACCGGGACAGAACTACGAGCAGTACTTC. The chain is encoded by TRBV27 joined to TRBJ2-7; TRBD1 lines up with 7 middle nucleotides. Trimmed from V: 6 bases; trimmed from J: 3 bases; junction bases lacking a gene match: 8. Based on the germline V gene (reference sequence), the CDR1 and CDR2 sequences are MNHEY and SMNVEV. The CDR3 has 14 amino acids, counting the end cysteine and phenylalanine. The only DNA kept is the CDR3, 42 bases in frame from the first base.